This entry concerns a single T cell receptor (beta chain). Its target is not known. This sample was included in a study of OX40 agonist ivuxolimab in advanced cancers. Study results and limitations: By week 6 at 0.1 to 3.0 mg/kg, blood CD4+ and CD8+ T cells had expanded clonally. More expanded clones were found, on average, in CD8+ than in CD4+ T cells.

This table comes from immunoSEQ multiplex PCR, and its TCRdb copy is limited to in-frame clones, with some not included. In the table there are 45,000 to 60,000 clones, approximately 87% of which are singletons. Germline loops: CDR1 LGHNA, CDR2 YSLEER. CDR3 length: 15 amino acids. V was shortened by 0 bases and J by 5 bases, with 11 bases between the two germline ends. The input for sequencing was CD4+ or CD8+ T cells sorted from blood, taken in a trial of the OX40 agonist ivuxolimab. This clonotype originated in an adult with an advanced solid tumor such as melanoma, head and neck, liver or kidney cancer. The gene calls are TRBV4-3 and TRBJ2-1, with D perhaps TRBD2 (5 bases). The CDR3 loop reads CASSQEQPGNNEQFF. The CDR3 DNA reads as TGCGCCAGCAGCCAAGAGCAGCCGGGGAACAATGAGCAGTTCTTC.